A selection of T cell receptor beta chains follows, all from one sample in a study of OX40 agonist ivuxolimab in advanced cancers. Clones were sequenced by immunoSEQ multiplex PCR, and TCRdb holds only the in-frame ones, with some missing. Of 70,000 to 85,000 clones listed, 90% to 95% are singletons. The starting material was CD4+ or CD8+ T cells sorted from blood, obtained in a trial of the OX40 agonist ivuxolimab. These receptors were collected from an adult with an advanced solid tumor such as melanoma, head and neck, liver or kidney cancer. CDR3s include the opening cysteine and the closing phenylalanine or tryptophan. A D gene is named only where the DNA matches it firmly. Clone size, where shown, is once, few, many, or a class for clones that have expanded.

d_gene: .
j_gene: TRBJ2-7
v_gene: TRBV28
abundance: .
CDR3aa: CASSLTLGKQGPYEQYF
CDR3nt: TGTGCCAGCAGTTTAACGTTAGGGAAACAGGGCCCCTACGAGCAGTACTTC

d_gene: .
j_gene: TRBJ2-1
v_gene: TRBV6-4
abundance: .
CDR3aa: CASSDSVNEQFF
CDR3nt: TGTGCCAGCAGTGACTCGGTGAATGAGCAGTTCTTC

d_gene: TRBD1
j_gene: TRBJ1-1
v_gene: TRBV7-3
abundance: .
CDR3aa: CASSPGGAYPEAFF
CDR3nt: TGTGCCAGCAGCCCAGGGGGCGCTTACCCTGAAGCTTTCTTT

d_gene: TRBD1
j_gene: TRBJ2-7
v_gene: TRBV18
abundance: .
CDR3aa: CASSPPKGRDRAYEQYF
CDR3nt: TGTGCCAGCTCACCACCCAAAGGCCGGGACAGGGCCTACGAGCAGTACTTC

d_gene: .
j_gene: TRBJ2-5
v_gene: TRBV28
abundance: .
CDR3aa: CASSLAGRQETQYF
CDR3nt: TGTGCCAGCAGTTTAGCGGGCCGCCAAGAGACCCAGTACTTC

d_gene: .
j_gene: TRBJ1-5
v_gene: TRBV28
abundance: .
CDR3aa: CASTRDNINQPQHF
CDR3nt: TGTGCCAGCACTCGGGACAACATCAATCAGCCCCAGCATTTT

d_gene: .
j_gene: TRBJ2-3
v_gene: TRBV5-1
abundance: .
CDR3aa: CASKLAISTDTQYF
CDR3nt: TGCGCCAGCAAGCTAGCGATTAGCACAGATACGCAGTATTTT

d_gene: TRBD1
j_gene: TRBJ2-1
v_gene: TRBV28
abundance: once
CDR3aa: CASSLPGTGGYNEQFF
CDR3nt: TGTGCCAGCAGTTTGCCCGGGACAGGGGGCTACAATGAGCAGTTCTTC

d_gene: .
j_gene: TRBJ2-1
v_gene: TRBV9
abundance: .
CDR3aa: CASSVVAGGTYNEQFF
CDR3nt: TGTGCCAGCAGCGTAGTGGCTGGAGGAACCTACAATGAGCAGTTCTTC

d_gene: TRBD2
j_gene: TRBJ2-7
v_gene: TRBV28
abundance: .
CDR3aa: CASRRGTYEQYF
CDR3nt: TGTGCCAGCAGGCGGGGGACCTACGAGCAGTACTTC

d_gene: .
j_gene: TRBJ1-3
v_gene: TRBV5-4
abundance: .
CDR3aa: CASSLRGFGNTIYF
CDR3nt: TGTGCCAGCAGCTTACGAGGGTTCGGAAACACCATATATTTT

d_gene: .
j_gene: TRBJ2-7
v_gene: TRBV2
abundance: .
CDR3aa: CASSVQSPGSYEQYF
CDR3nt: TGTGCCAGCAGTGTTCAGTCTCCCGGCTCCTACGAGCAGTACTTC

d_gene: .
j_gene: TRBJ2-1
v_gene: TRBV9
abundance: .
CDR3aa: CASSVGRGGSYNEQFF
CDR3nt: TGTGCCAGCAGCGTAGGTAGGGGGGGCTCCTACAATGAGCAGTTCTTC

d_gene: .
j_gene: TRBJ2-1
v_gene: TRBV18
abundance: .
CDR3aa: CASSVQDTSSYNEQFF
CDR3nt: TGTGCCAGCTCAGTTCAGGATACTAGCTCCTACAATGAGCAGTTCTTC

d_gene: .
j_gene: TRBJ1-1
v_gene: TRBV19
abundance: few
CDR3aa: CASSQEAGIYEAFF
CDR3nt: TGTGCCAGTAGTCAAGAGGCCGGGATCTATGAAGCTTTCTTT

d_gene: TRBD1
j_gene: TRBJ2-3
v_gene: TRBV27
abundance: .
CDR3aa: CASKRTGGRYLSSVDTQYF
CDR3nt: TGTGCCAGCAAAAGGACAGGGGGCCGTTATTTATCTTCCGTAGATACGCAGTATTTT

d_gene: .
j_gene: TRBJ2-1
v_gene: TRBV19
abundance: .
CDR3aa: CASSARSLYNEQFF
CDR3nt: TGTGCCAGTAGTGCTAGATCTCTTTACAATGAGCAGTTCTTC

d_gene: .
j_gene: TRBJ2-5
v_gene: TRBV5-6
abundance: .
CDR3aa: CASSLLGQGQETQYF
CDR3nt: TGTGCCAGCAGCTTGCTGGGACAAGGACAAGAGACCCAGTACTTC

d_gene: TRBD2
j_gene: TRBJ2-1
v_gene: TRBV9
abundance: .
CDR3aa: CASSSRLAGVNEQFF
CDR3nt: TGTGCCAGCAGCTCGCGACTAGCGGGAGTCAATGAGCAGTTCTTC

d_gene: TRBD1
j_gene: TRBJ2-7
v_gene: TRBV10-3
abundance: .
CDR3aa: CAISGPGQGVGEQYF
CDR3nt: TGTGCCATCAGTGGACCGGGACAGGGCGTTGGCGAGCAGTACTTC

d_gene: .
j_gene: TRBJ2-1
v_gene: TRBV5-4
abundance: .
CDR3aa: CASSFSSRNYNEQFF
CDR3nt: TGTGCCAGCAGCTTTTCCAGCCGGAACTACAATGAGCAGTTCTTC

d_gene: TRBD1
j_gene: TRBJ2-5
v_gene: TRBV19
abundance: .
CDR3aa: CASSSLQGIPGTQYF
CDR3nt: TGTGCCAGTAGTAGCCTACAGGGGATCCCCGGGACCCAGTACTTC

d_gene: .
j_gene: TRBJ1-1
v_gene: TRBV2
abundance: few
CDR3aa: CASSGVDIEAFF
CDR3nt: TGTGCCAGCAGTGGGGTGGACATCGAAGCTTTCTTT

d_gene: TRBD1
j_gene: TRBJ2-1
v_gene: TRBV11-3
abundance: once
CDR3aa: CASSSVRDRDNEQFF
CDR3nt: TGTGCCAGCAGCTCGGTCCGGGACAGGGACAATGAGCAGTTCTTC

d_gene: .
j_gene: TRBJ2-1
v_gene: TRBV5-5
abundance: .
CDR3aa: CASSLVGRASSYNEQFF
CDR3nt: TGTGCCAGCAGCTTGGTGGGCAGGGCAAGCTCCTACAATGAGCAGTTCTTC

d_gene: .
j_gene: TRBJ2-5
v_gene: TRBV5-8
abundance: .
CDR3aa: CASSRVISGETQYF
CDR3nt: TGTGCCAGCAGCCGGGTTATCTCTGGAGAGACCCAGTACTTC

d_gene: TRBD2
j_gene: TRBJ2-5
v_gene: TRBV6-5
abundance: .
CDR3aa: CASSYSGGEETQYF
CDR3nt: TGTGCCAGCAGTTACTCTGGGGGGGAAGAGACCCAGTACTTC

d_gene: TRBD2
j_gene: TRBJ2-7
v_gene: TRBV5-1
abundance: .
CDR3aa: CASSFTSGPRSYEQYF
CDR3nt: TGCGCCAGCAGTTTTACTAGCGGCCCACGCTCCTACGAGCAGTACTTC

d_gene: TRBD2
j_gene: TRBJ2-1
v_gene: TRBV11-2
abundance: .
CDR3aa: CASSLVLRRLAGGNDEQFF
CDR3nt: TGTGCCAGCAGCTTAGTATTGCGGCGACTAGCGGGAGGAAACGATGAGCAGTTCTTC

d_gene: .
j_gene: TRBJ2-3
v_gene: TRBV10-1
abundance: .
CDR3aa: CASGRGTSTDTQYF
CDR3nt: TGCGCCAGCGGGCGCGGAACTAGCACAGATACGCAGTATTTT

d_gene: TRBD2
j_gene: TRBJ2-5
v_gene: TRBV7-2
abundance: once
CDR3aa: CASSLLGLAGVETQYF
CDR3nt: TGTGCCAGCAGCTTACTGGGACTAGCGGGAGTAGAGACCCAGTACTTC

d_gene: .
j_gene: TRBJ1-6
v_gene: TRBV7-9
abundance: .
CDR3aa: CASSSGTSGRSPLHF
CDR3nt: TGTGCCAGCAGCTCAGGGACTTCTGGAAGGTCACCCCTCCACTTT

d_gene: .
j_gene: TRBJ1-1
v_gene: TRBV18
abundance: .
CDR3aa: CASSPRVATEAFF
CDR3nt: TGTGCCAGCTCACCACGAGTTGCGACAGAAGCTTTCTTT

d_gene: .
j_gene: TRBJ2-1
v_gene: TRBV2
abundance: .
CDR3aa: CASRAGLSRYNEQFF
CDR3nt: TGTGCCAGCAGGGCGGGCCTTAGTAGGTACAATGAGCAGTTCTTC

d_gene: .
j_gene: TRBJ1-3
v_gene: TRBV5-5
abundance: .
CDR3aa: CASSLNGKPSGNTIYF
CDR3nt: TGTGCCAGCAGCTTGAATGGGAAGCCCTCTGGAAACACCATATATTTT

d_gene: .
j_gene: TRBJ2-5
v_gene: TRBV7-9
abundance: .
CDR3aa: CASSLEGSLETQYF
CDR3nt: TGTGCCAGCAGCTTAGAGGGCAGCCTGGAGACCCAGTACTTC

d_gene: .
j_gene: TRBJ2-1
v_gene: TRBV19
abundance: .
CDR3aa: CASTNGGIVNEQFF
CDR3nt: TGTGCCAGTACAAATGGCGGGATCGTCAATGAGCAGTTCTTC

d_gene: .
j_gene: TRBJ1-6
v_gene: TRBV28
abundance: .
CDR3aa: CASRAFGAPLHF
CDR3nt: TGTGCCAGCAGGGCCTTCGGGGCACCCCTCCACTTT

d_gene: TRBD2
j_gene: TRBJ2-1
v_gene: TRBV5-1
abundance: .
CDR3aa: CASSLLAGGNNEQFF
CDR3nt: TGCGCCAGCAGCTTACTAGCGGGAGGCAACAATGAGCAGTTCTTC

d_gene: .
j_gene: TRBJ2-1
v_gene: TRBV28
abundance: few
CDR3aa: CASSLAGGPRDEQFF
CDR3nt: TGTGCCAGCAGTTTGGCCGGGGGCCCGAGGGATGAGCAGTTCTTC

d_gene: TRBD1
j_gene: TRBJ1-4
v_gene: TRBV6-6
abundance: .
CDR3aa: CASTVQGALSEKLFF
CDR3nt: TGTGCCAGCACCGTACAGGGGGCGCTAAGTGAAAAACTGTTTTTT

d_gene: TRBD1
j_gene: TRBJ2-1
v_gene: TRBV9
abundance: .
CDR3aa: CASSKDRGLINEQFF
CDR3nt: TGTGCCAGCAGCAAAGACAGGGGGCTAATCAATGAGCAGTTCTTC

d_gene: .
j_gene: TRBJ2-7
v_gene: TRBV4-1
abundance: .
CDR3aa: CASSQSPGSTYEQYF
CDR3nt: TGCGCCAGCAGCCAAAGCCCCGGATCGACCTACGAGCAGTACTTC

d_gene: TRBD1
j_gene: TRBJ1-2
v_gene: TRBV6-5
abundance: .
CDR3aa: CASSYAGTVVGYTF
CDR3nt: TGTGCCAGCAGTTACGCCGGGACAGTGGTTGGCTACACCTTC

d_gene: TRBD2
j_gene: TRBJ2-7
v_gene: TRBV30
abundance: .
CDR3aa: CAWKTSGNYEQYF
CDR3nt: TGTGCCTGGAAGACTAGCGGGAACTACGAGCAGTACTTC